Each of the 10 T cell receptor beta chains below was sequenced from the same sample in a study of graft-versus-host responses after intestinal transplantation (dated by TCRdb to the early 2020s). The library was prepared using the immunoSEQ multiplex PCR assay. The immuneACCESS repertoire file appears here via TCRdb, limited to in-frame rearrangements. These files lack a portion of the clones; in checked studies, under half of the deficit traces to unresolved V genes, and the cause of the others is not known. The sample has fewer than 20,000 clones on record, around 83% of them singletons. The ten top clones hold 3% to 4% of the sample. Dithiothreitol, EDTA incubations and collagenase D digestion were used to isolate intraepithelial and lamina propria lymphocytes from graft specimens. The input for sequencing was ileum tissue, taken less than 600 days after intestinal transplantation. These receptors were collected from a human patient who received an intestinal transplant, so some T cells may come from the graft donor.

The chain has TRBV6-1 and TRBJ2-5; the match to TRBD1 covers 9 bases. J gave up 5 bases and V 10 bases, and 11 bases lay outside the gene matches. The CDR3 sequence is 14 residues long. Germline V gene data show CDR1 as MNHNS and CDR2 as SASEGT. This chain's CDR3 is CATDPGQGQETQYF. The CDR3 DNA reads TGTGCCACCGACCCGGGACAGGGCCAGGAGACCCAGTACTTC.

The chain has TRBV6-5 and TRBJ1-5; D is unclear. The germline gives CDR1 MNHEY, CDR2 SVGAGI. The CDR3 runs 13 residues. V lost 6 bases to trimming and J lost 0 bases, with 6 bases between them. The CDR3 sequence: CASSSDSNQPQHF. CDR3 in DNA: TGTGCCAGCAGCTCGGATAGCAATCAGCCCCAGCATTTT.

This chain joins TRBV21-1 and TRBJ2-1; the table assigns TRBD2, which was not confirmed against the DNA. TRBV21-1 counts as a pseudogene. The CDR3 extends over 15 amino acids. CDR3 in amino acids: CASSKALKPLNEQFF. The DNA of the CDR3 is TGTGCCAGCAGCAAAGCGCTTAAGCCCCTCAATGAGCAGTTCTTC.

CDR3 amino acids: CASSSPGQGISPLHF. CDR3 nucleotides: TGTGCCAGCAGCTCCCCGGGACAGGGTATTTCACCCCTCCACTTT. The chain recombines TRBV7-2 with TRBJ1-6; 9 bases line up with TRBD1. This CDR3 is 15 amino acids long. From germline, CDR1 is SGHTA and CDR2 FQGNSA. V trimming: 4 bases; J trimming: 9 bases; junction bases outside the gene matches: 7.

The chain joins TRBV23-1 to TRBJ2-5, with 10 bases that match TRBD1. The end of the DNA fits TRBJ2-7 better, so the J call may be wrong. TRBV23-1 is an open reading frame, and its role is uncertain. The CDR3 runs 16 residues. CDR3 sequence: CASSQSGTGETYEQYF. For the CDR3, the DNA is TGCGCCAGCAGTCAATCCGGGACAGGGGAGACCTACGAGCAGTACTTC.

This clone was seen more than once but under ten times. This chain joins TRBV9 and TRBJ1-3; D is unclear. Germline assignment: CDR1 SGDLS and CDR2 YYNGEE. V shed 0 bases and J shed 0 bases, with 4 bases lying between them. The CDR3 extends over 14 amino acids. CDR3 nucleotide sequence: TGTGCCAGCAGCGTAGGGAGCTCTGGAAACACCATATATTTT. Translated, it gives CASSVGSSGNTIYF.

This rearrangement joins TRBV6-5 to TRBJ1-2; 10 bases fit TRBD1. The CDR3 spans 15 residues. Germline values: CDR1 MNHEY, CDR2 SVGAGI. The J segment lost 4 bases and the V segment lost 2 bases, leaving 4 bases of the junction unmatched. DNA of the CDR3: TGTGCCAGCAGTTACCCAGGACAGGGGGTCTATGGCTACACCTTC. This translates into CASSYPGQGVYGYTF.

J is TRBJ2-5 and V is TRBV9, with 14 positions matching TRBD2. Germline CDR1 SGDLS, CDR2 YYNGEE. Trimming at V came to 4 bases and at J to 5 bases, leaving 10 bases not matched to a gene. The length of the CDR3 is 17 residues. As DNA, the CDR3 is TGTGCCAGCAGCACCGCCGGACTAGCGGGGGGCCGGGAGACCCAGTACTTC. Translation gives CASSTAGLAGGRETQYF.

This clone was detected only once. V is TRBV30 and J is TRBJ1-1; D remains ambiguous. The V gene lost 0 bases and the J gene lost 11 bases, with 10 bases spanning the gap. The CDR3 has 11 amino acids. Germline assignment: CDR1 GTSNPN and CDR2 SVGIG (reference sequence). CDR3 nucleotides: TGTGCCTGGAGTGTGCTGGAGGAGGCTTTCTTT. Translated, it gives CAWSVLEEAFF.

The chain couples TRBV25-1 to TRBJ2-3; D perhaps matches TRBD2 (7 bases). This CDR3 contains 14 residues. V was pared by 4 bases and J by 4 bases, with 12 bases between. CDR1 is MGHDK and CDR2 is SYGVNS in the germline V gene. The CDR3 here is CASSARGGADTQYF. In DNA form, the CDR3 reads TGTGCCAGCAGTGCCCGCGGGGGCGCAGATACGCAGTATTTT.